This T cell receptor (beta chain) was sequenced in a study of T cells in Graves' hyperthyroidism and ophthalmopathy. Diagnosis rested on symptoms, serum thyroxine and TRAb, thyroid ultrasound, and orbital computed tomography. This clonotype was detected a few times. Trimming removed 5 bases at V and 7 bases at J, with 20 bases between. Germline lookup yields CDR1 DFQATT and CDR2 SNEGSKA (reference sequence). This CDR3 is 15 amino acids long. Researchers took RNA transcripts and amplified the TCR beta CDR3 regions from them. During a first-round RT-PCR of the TCR CDR3, the HTBI primer set was used. TCRdb redid the calling of the multiplex PCR reads with MiXCR, one entry per CDR3 protein. Here the sample spans 300,000 to 450,000 distinct CDR3 sequences, 20% to 25% being singletons.

The sequence came from a man aged 50 or older with Graves' hyperthyroidism. Sequencing was performed on blood. This chain links TRBV20-1 with TRBJ2-2; tentatively, D is TRBD1 (5 bases). CDR3 sequence (DNA): TGCAGTGCTCCCGCTGTTGGGGCCGGGCGCGGGGAGCTGTTTTTT. Its protein product is CSAPAVGAGRGELFF.